This T cell receptor (beta chain) emerged from a study of spatial heterogeneity in lung cancer. Study summary: There were 72 donors, all of them untreated patients with early-stage non-small cell lung cancer. Study-level results: TCRs found ubiquitously expanded in tumor appeared in blood more at resection than at follow-up.

This clonotype showed up many times. Its cognate antigen is unknown. Between the trimmed V and J ends, which lost 1 base and 7 bases, there was a span of 17 bases. Germline-derived CDR1 and CDR2 are LGHNA and YSLEER. The CDR3 is made up of 16 amino acids. The time point denotes: blood at routine non-recurrence follow-up after resection. Whole RNA was taken from tumor, nontumor lung or frozen PBMC; it was then sequenced unsorted. TCRdb re-derived calls from the 5' RACE reads in MiXCR, one entry per CDR3 protein. The sample holds about 120,000 distinct CDR3 sequences; less than 15% are singletons and the top ten take around 17%.

The chain combines TRBV4-3 with TRBJ2-1; TRBD1 might be the D (5 bases). Sequenced material: PBMCs, taken at follow-up. This clonotype originated in a male donor with early-stage non-small cell lung cancer. The CDR3 nucleotides read TGCGCCAGCAGCCAAGGCGGTGGGGCCCTGGGGAATGAGCAGTTCTTC. This gives the protein CASSQGGGALGNEQFF.